One sample yielded the 19 T cell receptor beta chains listed below, sequenced in a study of blood T cell repertoires in COVID-19. The data were produced by immunoSEQ multiplex PCR, yet TCRdb's version contains in-frame clones alone and is incomplete. The top ten hold over 25% of the sample, which has about 27,000 clones, roughly 84% seen once. The sequenced sample consisted of peripheral blood. The receptor set was obtained from a man in his 70s with active COVID-19.

A few counts support this clone. The chain combines TRBV7-9 with TRBJ1-2; D unclear. The CDR3 covers 13 residues. Germline assignment: CDR1 SEHNR and CDR2 FQNEAQ (reference sequence). Trimming shortened V by 1 base and J by 2 bases, and 5 bases separated the two germline ends. CDR3 sequence reads: CASSLGQNYGYTF. The CDR3 DNA is TGTGCCAGCAGCTTAGGGCAGAACTATGGCTACACCTTC.

This chain uses TRBV24-1 with TRBJ2-5; no reliable D call. The CDR3 has 14 residues. The ends were cut back, 4 bases at V and 2 bases at J, with 10 bases in the middle. Germline V gene sequence: CDR1 KGHDR, CDR2 SFDVKD. The CDR3 nucleotides read TGTGCCACCAGTGACAGTAGAGCGCAAGAGACCCAGTACTTC. Translated, it gives CATSDSRAQETQYF.

This chain links TRBV3-1 (or the pseudogene TRBV3-2) with TRBJ2-3, with no clear D. V was trimmed by 0 bases and J by 0 bases, leaving 13 bases between them. Germline lookup yields CDR1 LGHDT and CDR2 YNNKEL (reference sequence). The CDR3 covers 17 residues. The CDR3 DNA follows: TGTGCCAGCAGCCAAGATTTCCGCCCAACTAGCACAGATACGCAGTATTTT. Translation gives CASSQDFRPTSTDTQYF.

The chain links TRBV9 to TRBJ2-3, with D tentatively TRBD2 (6 bases). Trimming cost V 2 bases and J 6 bases, with 19 bases left between them. The CDR3 consists of 16 residues. CDR1 and CDR2 from the germline V gene are SGDLS and YYNGEE. This CDR3 is CASSVSPGVGSDTQYF. For the CDR3, the DNA is TGTGCCAGCAGCGTCTCCCCGGGAGTGGGGTCTGATACGCAGTATTTT.

The chain joins TRBV18 to TRBJ1-2; tentatively, D is TRBD1 (6 bases). Germline V lookup: CDR1 KGHSH, CDR2 LQKENI. The CDR3 is made up of 17 amino acids. The ends were cut back, 3 bases at V and 1 base at J, with 18 bases in the middle. The DNA for the CDR3 is TGTGCCAGCTCACCTAGGGAAGGAACAGGGAATAACTATGGCTACACCTTC. As protein: CASSPREGTGNNYGYTF.

This clone was detected only a few times. The CDR3 reads CASGSDEEGGWGTEAFF. The CDR3 region has the DNA TGTGCCAGCGGTTCGGACGAAGAAGGGGGCTGGGGCACTGAAGCTTTCTTT. This chain joins TRBV25-1 and TRBJ1-1; 7 positions agree with TRBD1. CDR1 is MGHDK, CDR2 SYGVNS, per germline. The V segment lost 8 bases and the J segment 4 bases; nucleotides outside the gene matches: 19. The CDR3 has 17 amino acids.

By share of the sample, this clone is medium-sized (0.01 to 0.1%). The chain couples TRBV6-6 to TRBJ1-1; 8 bases match TRBD1. The V and J ends lost 5 bases and 3 bases, in that order; junction bases with no gene match: 5. Germline CDR1 and CDR2: MNHNY and SVGAGI (reference sequence). CDR3 length equals 14 residues. The CDR3 spells CASSRTGWDTEAFF. CDR3 coding DNA: TGTGCCAGCAGTCGGACAGGGTGGGACACTGAAGCTTTCTTT.

The genes are TRBV14 and TRBJ1-1; D might be TRBD1 (5 bases). V was trimmed by 2 bases and J by 1 base, leaving 14 bases between them. The CDR3 contains 16 residues. Germline-derived CDR1 and CDR2 are SGHDN and FVKESK. The CDR3 DNA reads TGTGCCAGCAGCCAAACGGGCGGAGGGGCGAACACTGAAGCTTTCTTT. Encoded protein: CASSQTGGGANTEAFF.

The gene calls are TRBV7-9 and TRBJ1-2, with D unclear. CDR3 length: 14 amino acids. Germline V gene sequence: CDR1 SEHNR, CDR2 FQNEAQ (reference sequence). V was pared by 4 bases and J by 5 bases, with 14 bases between. The CDR3 spells CASSYSTDHYGYTF. The CDR3 DNA follows: TGTGCCAGCAGCTATAGTACAGACCATTATGGCTACACCTTC.

This clone was seen only a few times. This rearrangement joins TRBV6-1 to TRBJ1-3, with D possibly being TRBD1 (6 bases). The germline gives CDR1 MNHNS, CDR2 SASEGT. Trimming removed 3 bases from V and 8 bases from J, with 14 bases in between. The CDR3 is 14 amino acids. CDR3 sequence reads: CASSERGKVDTIYF. DNA of the CDR3: TGTGCCAGCAGTGAGAGGGGGAAGGTTGACACCATATATTTT.

This chain links TRBV28 with TRBJ2-1, with 9 bases lining up with TRBD1. The CDR3 consists of 13 residues. Germline V gene lookup returns CDR1 MDHEN and CDR2 SYDVKM. The V and J ends lost 6 bases and 5 bases, in that order; junction bases with no gene match: 2. CDR3 in DNA: TGTGCCAGCAGATGGACAGGGGACAATGAGCAGTTCTTC. Amino acid sequence: CASRWTGDNEQFF.

This clone was recorded once. V is TRBV19 and J is TRBJ1-2, with TRBD1 matching over 7 bases. The V gene's germline CDR1 is LNHDA and CDR2 SQIVND (reference sequence). This CDR3 contains 15 residues. With 1 base clipped from V and 8 bases from J, the junction kept 10 bases outside the gene matches. CDR3 amino acids: CASSIGGDSSSGYTF. The CDR3 DNA sequence: TGTGCCAGTAGTATAGGGGGGGACAGTTCGAGCGGCTACACCTTC.

This CDR3 reads CASSDIRTSGGTTDTQYF. The CDR3 DNA follows: TGTGCCAGCAGTGATATTAGGACTAGCGGGGGGACCACAGATACGCAGTATTTT. The chain employs TRBV2 and TRBJ2-3, with TRBD2 identical over 14 bases. The CDR3 runs 18 residues. Germline trimming cut 3 bases from V and 2 bases from J; bases unmatched to any gene: 7. Germline V CDR1 and CDR2: SNHLY, FYNNEI. Using reference TRBV2 and TRBJ2-3 for the parts outside the CDR3, the full variable domain is EPEVTQTPSHQVTQMGQEVILRCVPISNHLYFYWYRQILGQKVEFLVSFYNNEISEKSEIFDDQFSVERPDGSNFTLKIRSTKLEDSAMYFCASSDIRTSGGTTDTQYFGPGTRLTVL.

The genes are TRBV2 and TRBJ1-2; TRBD1 is a possible D gene (5 bases). CDR3 size: 12 residues. Germline CDR1 SNHLY, CDR2 FYNNEI. The ends were cut back, 8 bases at V and 4 bases at J, with 11 bases in the middle. CDR3 coding DNA: TGTGCCAGCGCCAGGGTCGGCTATGGCTACACCTTC. Residues: CASARVGYGYTF.

The chain links TRBV2 to TRBJ2-3; 11 nucleotides line up with TRBD2. CDR1 and CDR2 from the germline V gene are SNHLY and FYNNEI. The CDR3 covers 16 residues. V shed 6 bases and J 5 bases; nucleotides not matched to a gene: 10. The CDR3 is CASSMGLAGGIDTQYF. The DNA of the CDR3 is TGTGCCAGCAGCATGGGGTTAGCGGGGGGGATAGATACGCAGTATTTT.

The CDR3 spells CASSTPYSNQPQHF. For the CDR3, the DNA is TGTGCCAGTAGTACCCCTTATAGCAATCAGCCCCAGCATTTT. V gene TRBV19 combines with J gene TRBJ1-5; unclear D gene. CDR3 length: 14 amino acids. From germline, CDR1 is LNHDA and CDR2 SQIVND (reference sequence). V was trimmed by 4 bases and J by 0 bases, leaving 7 bases between them.

The chain combines TRBV28 with TRBJ1-2, with D possibly matching TRBD1 (5 bases). V lost 2 bases and J 0 bases, leaving 7 bases between the germline ends. There are 14 residues in the CDR3. The germline CDR1 and CDR2 sequences are MDHEN and SYDVKM. CDR3 protein: CASSLRGANYGYTF. The CDR3 DNA reads TGTGCCAGCAGTTTAAGGGGTGCTAACTATGGCTACACCTTC.

This rearrangement joins TRBV10-2 to TRBJ2-5; a possible D gene is TRBD2 (5 bases). This CDR3 comprises 15 residues. Germline CDR1 is WSHSY and CDR2 is SAAADI. Between the trimmed V and J ends, which lost 6 bases and 2 bases, there was a span of 16 bases. For the CDR3, the DNA is TGCGCCAGCAGACCGGACTCCGTAGTACAAGAGACCCAGTACTTC. Amino acids: CASRPDSVVQETQYF.

J is TRBJ1-4 and V is TRBV5-8; D gene ambiguous. Per the germline V gene, CDR1 is SGHTS and CDR2 is YDEGEE. This CDR3 has 15 amino acids. Trimming left V 1 base short and J 6 bases short, with 13 bases between. CDR3 in DNA: TGTGCCAGCAGCTTGTTGGGGAGGATGTATGAAAAACTGTTTTTT. It encodes CASSLLGRMYEKLFF.